The T cell receptor beta chain described here comes from a study of T cell responses to AZD1222 COVID-19 vaccine. This clone was counted a single time. Its antigen is not known. This CDR3 is built from 16 residues. CDR1 and CDR2 from the germline V gene are SGHTA and FQGNSA. The V end was cut by 6 bases, the J end by 0 bases, with 15 bases between. Study-wide results and limits: In all cases, repertoires were sampled only after the peak T cell response. Among the donors, most were white British and more were female, and clonal diversity was possibly underestimated. Spike-specific TCRs gained breadth and depth after people received two AZD1222 doses.

The protocol was immunoSEQ multiplex PCR, while the TCRdb copy is restricted to in-frame clones and leaves out a portion. The data hold under 250,000 clones, with around 93% observed a single time. The sequence derives from an adult in good health. This sequence joins TRBV7-2 and TRBJ1-3, with D possibly being TRBD1 (5 bases). The sequencing here drew on peripheral blood, taken on day 0 of MenACWY control vaccination. The chain's CDR3 is CASSIGGEISGNTIYF. CDR3 nucleotides: TGTGCCAGCAGTATCGGAGGGGAAATCTCTGGAAACACCATATATTTT. The full variable domain, with the rest looked up from reference TRBV7-2 and TRBJ1-3, is GAGVSQSPSNKVTEKGKDVELRCDPISGHTALYWYRQSLGQGLEFLIYFQGNSAPDKSGLPSDRFSAERTGGSVSTLTIQRTQQEDSAVYLCASSIGGEISGNTIYFGEGSWLTVV.